Listed below are T cell receptor beta chains from one sample, sequenced in a study of T cell responses to AZD1222 COVID-19 vaccine. Some clones are missing from TCRdb's copy, which holds only in-frame ones; the method was immunoSEQ multiplex PCR. The sample has 100,000 to 130,000 clones, around nine tenths seen once. The sequencing used peripheral blood, collected on day 0 of MenACWY control vaccination. These receptors all come from an adult in good health. Each CDR3 is given with its conserved first and last residue. The order of the fields is D gene, J gene, V gene, clone size, CDR3 protein, CDR3 DNA. The D gene is left open where the match is weak. Only part of the rows carry a size: once, few, many, or a class if the clone is expanded.

NA	TRBJ1-4	TRBV3-1/TRBV3-2	NA	CASSQRLGPLGEKLFF	TGTGCCAGCAGCCAAAGGTTGGGGCCCTTGGGGGAAAAACTGTTTTTT
NA	TRBJ1-1	TRBV7-8	NA	CASSAYRDPYRRTEAFF	TGTGCCAGCAGTGCTTACCGGGACCCATACAGGCGCACTGAAGCTTTCTTT
NA	TRBJ2-6	TRBV4-2	once	CASSQVSSGANVLTF	TGTGCCAGCAGCCAAGTAAGCTCTGGGGCCAACGTCCTGACTTTC
NA	TRBJ1-3	TRBV20-1	NA	CSASQGAGGNTIYF	TGCAGTGCTAGTCAAGGGGCTGGCGGAAACACCATATATTTT
NA	TRBJ1-4	TRBV7-2	NA	CASSRATNEKLFF	TGTGCCAGCAGCCGAGCAACTAATGAAAAACTGTTTTTT
NA	TRBJ1-5	TRBV2	many	CASSFWANQPQHF	TGTGCCAGCAGTTTCTGGGCAAATCAGCCCCAGCATTTT
NA	TRBJ2-1	TRBV6-5	NA	CASSYPGSRNEQFF	TGTGCCAGCAGTTACCCGGGATCGAGGAATGAGCAGTTCTTC
NA	TRBJ1-2	TRBV6-2/TRBV6-3	NA	CASSPIGTGIYGYTF	TGTGCCAGCAGTCCCATTGGGACGGGGATCTATGGCTACACCTTC
NA	TRBJ1-1	TRBV1	NA	CTSSQDHPPGQGAGYETEAFF	TGCACCAGCAGCCAAGATCATCCCCCCGGACAGGGGGCAGGATATGAAACTGAAGCTTTCTTT
NA	TRBJ1-1	TRBV18	NA	CASSGQMNTEAFF	TGTGCCAGCTCAGGCCAAATGAACACTGAAGCTTTCTTT
NA	TRBJ1-1	TRBV7-2	NA	CASKLGRGNTEAFF	TGTGCCAGCAAATTAGGTAGGGGGAACACTGAAGCTTTCTTT
NA	TRBJ1-2	TRBV11-3	NA	CASSRTVWGYTF	TGTGCCAGCAGCCGGACAGTCTGGGGCTACACCTTC
TRBD1	TRBJ2-3	TRBV5-1	NA	CASTLGQGAFTDTQYF	TGCGCCAGCACCCTCGGACAGGGCGCTTTCACAGATACGCAGTATTTT
NA	TRBJ2-3	TRBV6-5	NA	CASSTHQGGTDTQYF	TGTGCCAGCAGTACCCACCAGGGGGGTACAGATACGCAGTATTTT
NA	TRBJ1-5	TRBV5-1	NA	CASSSDGPGQPQHF	TGCGCCAGCAGCTCGGACGGACCCGGCCAGCCCCAGCATTTT
NA	TRBJ2-1	TRBV3-1/TRBV3-2	NA	CASSQGGGARSHEQFF	TGTGCCAGCAGCCAAGGTGGGGGGGCCCGGTCCCATGAGCAGTTCTTC
NA	TRBJ1-2	TRBV5-6	NA	CASSPGPYGYTF	TGTGCCAGCAGCCCCGGGCCCTATGGCTACACCTTC
NA	TRBJ1-2	TRBV4-2	NA	CASSQGPTTAGGYGYTF	TGTGCCAGCAGCCAAGGACCAACGACAGCGGGGGGGTATGGCTACACCTTC
TRBD1	TRBJ1-2	TRBV25-1	NA	CASSDDRGNGYTF	TGTGCCAGCAGTGACGACAGGGGGAATGGCTACACCTTC
NA	TRBJ2-7	TRBV28	NA	CASSSTGIYEQYF	TGTGCCAGCAGCTCTACAGGGATCTACGAGCAGTACTTC